This T cell receptor (beta chain) was identified in a study of T-cell reconstitution after alpha-beta-depleted transplantation in children. This clonotype has ten or more counts. TCRbeta library construction was performed incorporating unique molecular identifiers. Each CDR3 protein gets one entry after TCRdb re-called the PCR reads with MiXCR. The sample yields over 400,000 distinct CDR3 sequences, approximately 12% seen once. The CDR3 spans 15 residues. With V trimmed by 6 bases and J by 10 bases, 9 bases remained unmatched. The sample was PBMCs from the stem cell graft donor, taken from the stem cell graft. The gene calls are TRBV12-3 or TRBV12-4 and TRBJ2-1; 13 nucleotides align to TRBD2. This receptor was taken from a human donor who donated a stem cell graft to a child with combined immunodeficiency. The CDR3 reads CASSFLLAGGPEQFF. The CDR3 DNA reads as TGTGCCAGCAGCTTTTTACTAGCGGGGGGGCCGGAGCAGTTCTTC.